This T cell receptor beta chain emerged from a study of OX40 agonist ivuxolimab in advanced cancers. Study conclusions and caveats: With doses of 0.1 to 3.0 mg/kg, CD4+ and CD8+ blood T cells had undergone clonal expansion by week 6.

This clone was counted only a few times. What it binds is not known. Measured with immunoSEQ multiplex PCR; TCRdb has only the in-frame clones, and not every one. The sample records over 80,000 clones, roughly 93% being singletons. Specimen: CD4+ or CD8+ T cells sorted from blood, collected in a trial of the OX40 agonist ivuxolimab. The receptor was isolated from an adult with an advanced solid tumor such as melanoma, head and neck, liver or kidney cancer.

CDR3 sequence: CASSLAVYYNEQFF. The CDR3 DNA sequence: TGTGCCAGCAGCTTAGCAGTCTACTACAATGAGCAGTTCTTC. J is TRBJ2-1 and V is TRBV11-2; D remains unclear. The CDR3 length is 14 residues. Germline V gene data show CDR1 as SGHAT and CDR2 as FQNNGV. With 1 base removed from V and 3 bases from J, the gap between germline ends came to 7 bases.